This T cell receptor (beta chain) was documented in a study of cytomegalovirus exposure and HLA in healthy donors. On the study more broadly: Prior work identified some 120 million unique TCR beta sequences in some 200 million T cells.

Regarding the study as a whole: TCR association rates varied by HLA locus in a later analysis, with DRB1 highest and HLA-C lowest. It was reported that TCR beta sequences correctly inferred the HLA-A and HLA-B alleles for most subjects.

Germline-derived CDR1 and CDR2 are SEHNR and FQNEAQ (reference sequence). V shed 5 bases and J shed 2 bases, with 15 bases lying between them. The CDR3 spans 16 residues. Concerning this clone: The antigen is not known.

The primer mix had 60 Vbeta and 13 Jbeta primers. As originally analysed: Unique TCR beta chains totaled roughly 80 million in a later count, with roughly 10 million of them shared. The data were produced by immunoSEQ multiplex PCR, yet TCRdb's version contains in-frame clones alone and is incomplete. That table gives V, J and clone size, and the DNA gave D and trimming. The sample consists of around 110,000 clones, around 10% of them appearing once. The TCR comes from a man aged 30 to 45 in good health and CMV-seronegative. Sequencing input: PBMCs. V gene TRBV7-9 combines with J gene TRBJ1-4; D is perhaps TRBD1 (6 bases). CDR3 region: CASSRQVLGTNEKLFF. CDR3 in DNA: TGTGCCAGCAGCAGACAGGTCCTTGGCACTAATGAAAAACTGTTTTTT.